This passage covers 2 T cell receptor beta chains from one sample sequenced in a study of T cells in Graves' hyperthyroidism and ophthalmopathy. Researchers took RNA transcripts and amplified the TCR beta CDR3 regions from them. First-round RT-PCR with HTBI primers amplified the TCR CDR3 region. TCRdb called the multiplex PCR reads again in MiXCR, with one record for every CDR3 protein. Seen here are approximately 710,000 distinct CDR3 sequences, 15% to 20% observed once, and the top ten hold roughly a sixth. Sequencing was done on a sample of blood. Every receptor here comes from a man aged 50 to 60 with Graves' hyperthyroidism.

This clonotype was counted a few times. For the CDR3, the DNA is TGTGCCATAGGACCTCCTAGCGGGACTAACACCGGGGAGCTGTTTTTT. Translation gives CAIGPPSGTNTGELFF. This rearrangement joins TRBV10-3 to TRBJ2-2, with 9 nucleotides matching TRBD2. This CDR3 is 16 amino acids long. Germline V gene sequence: CDR1 ENHRY, CDR2 SYGVKD. J gave up 2 bases and V 9 bases, and 10 bases lay outside the gene matches.

This clonotype came up many times. The chain employs TRBV5-1 and TRBJ2-5; D may correspond to TRBD1 or TRBD2 (6 bases each). The germline V gene has CDR1 SGHRS and CDR2 YFSETQ. This CDR3 comprises 17 residues. Deletions cut 0 bases from V and 1 base from J, with 16 bases between. The DNA of the CDR3 is TGCGCCAGCAGCTTGGATCCTTTGCGGGACACCCAAGAGACCCAGTACTTC. Protein sequence: CASSLDPLRDTQETQYF.